These 25 T cell receptor beta chains share one sample of origin, sequenced in a study of blood T cell repertoires in COVID-19. Sequencing was performed with immunoSEQ multiplex PCR; in TCRdb, only in-frame clones are kept and a portion is missing. The table records around 30,000 clones, 85% of them present only once. The sequencing input was peripheral blood. These receptors originate from a man in his sixties with active COVID-19.

This clone is a singleton in its sample. The V gene is TRBV6-5, the J gene TRBJ2-3, with 9 bases lining up with TRBD1. Germline V lookup: CDR1 MNHEY, CDR2 SVGAGI. Trimming took 4 bases from V and 1 from J; bases not matched to a gene: 3. This CDR3 is built from 15 residues. CDR3 amino acids: CASSSRDRGTDTQYF. CDR3 DNA sequence: TGTGCCAGCAGTTCCCGGGACAGGGGCACAGATACGCAGTATTTT.

The chain links TRBV6-2 or TRBV6-3 to TRBJ2-5; maybe TRBD2 (5 bases). CDR1 and CDR2 (germline): MNHEY, SVGEGT. Trimming took 6 bases from V and 4 from J, leaving 6 bases between them. The CDR3 has 11 residues. The CDR3 is CASSLAETQYF. In nucleotides, the CDR3 is TGTGCCAGCAGCCTAGCAGAGACCCAGTACTTC.

Written as DNA, the CDR3 is TGTGCCAGCAGCCCGGGGACTAGCGGGAGGGGAAATGAGCAGTTCTTC. Translating gives CASSPGTSGRGNEQFF. V gene TRBV7-9 combines with J gene TRBJ2-1, with 16 bases that match TRBD2. Germline V lookup: CDR1 SEHNR, CDR2 FQNEAQ (reference sequence). V shed 5 bases, J shed 7 bases, and the junction held 5 bases outside the gene matches. This CDR3 region has 16 residues.

The chain joins TRBV5-1 to TRBJ2-5; 8 bases map to TRBD2. The germline V gene encodes CDR1 SGHRS and CDR2 YFSETQ. J gave up 0 bases and V 4 bases, and 8 bases lay outside the gene matches. CDR3 size: 16 residues. CDR3 loop: CASSPTVAGNQETQYF. The CDR3 DNA reads TGCGCCAGCAGCCCGACCGTAGCGGGGAACCAAGAGACCCAGTACTTC.

The gene calls are TRBV10-1 and TRBJ2-3; tentative D call: TRBD2 (5 bases). The V and J ends lost 3 bases and 2 bases respectively, with 9 bases between them. The CDR3 has 14 amino acids. In germline, CDR1 is WNHNN, CDR2 SYGVQD (reference sequence). Here the CDR3 reads CASSDGMITDTQYF. In nucleotides, the CDR3 is TGCGCCAGCAGTGACGGGATGATCACAGATACGCAGTATTTT.

The chain has TRBV6-5 and TRBJ2-1; 7 nucleotides line up with TRBD2. Germline V gene sequence: CDR1 MNHEY, CDR2 SVGAGI. The ends lost 0 bases at V and 6 bases at J; junction bases unmatched: 8. The CDR3 totals 16 residues. The CDR3 DNA reads as TGTGCCAGCAGTTACTCAGCAGTCGGGGGGATCAATGAGCAGTTCTTC. Its translation: CASSYSAVGGINEQFF.

This clone was seen only once. The J gene is TRBJ2-7, the V gene TRBV6-5, with 7 bases lining up with TRBD2. J was trimmed by 6 bases and V by 7 bases; bases with no gene match: 15. This CDR3 comprises 15 residues. From germline, CDR1 is MNHEY and CDR2 SVGAGI. CDR3 residues: CASNKGGSGWGEQYF. Written as DNA, the CDR3 is TGTGCCAGCAATAAGGGAGGTAGCGGGTGGGGCGAGCAGTACTTC.

The J gene is TRBJ2-1, the V gene TRBV19; 9 bases map to TRBD2. The junction had 6 bases not matched to a gene; V was cut back by 6 bases and J by 6 bases. CDR1 and CDR2 from the germline V gene are LNHDA and SQIVND (reference sequence). The length of the CDR3 is 14 residues. CDR3 region: CASRLREGGNEQFF. The DNA for the CDR3 is TGTGCCAGTAGGCTGCGGGAGGGCGGCAATGAGCAGTTCTTC.

The chain has TRBV6-5 and TRBJ2-7, with D maybe TRBD1 (6 bases). This CDR3 spans 15 amino acids. Germline V lookup: CDR1 MNHEY, CDR2 SVGAGI. V gave up 7 bases and J gave up 2 bases, with 18 bases separating them. The CDR3 coding sequence is TGTGCCAGCAAGCAGGGGCCTATTAATACCTACGAGCAGTACTTC. This codes for CASKQGPINTYEQYF.

This clone was detected only once. This rearrangement joins TRBV7-8 to TRBJ2-7; D not certain. This CDR3 has 12 amino acids. Trimming left V 4 bases short and J 0 bases short, with 4 bases between. The germline CDR1 and CDR2 sequences are SGHVS and FQNEAQ. The CDR3 DNA is TGTGCCAGCAGCTCCAGCTCCTACGAGCAGTACTTC. It translates to CASSSSSYEQYF. Complete variable domain (other parts from reference TRBV7-8 and TRBJ2-7): GAGVSQSPRYKVAKRGQDVALRCDPISGHVSLFWYQQALGQGPEFLTYFQNEAQLDKSGLPSDRFFAERPEGSVSTLKIQRTQQEDSAVYLCASSSSSYEQYFGPGTRLTVT.

This chain links TRBV19 with TRBJ2-7; weak D call: TRBD1 (6 bases). The ends were cut back, 3 bases at V and 0 bases at J, with 12 bases in the middle. This CDR3 has 15 residues. Germline V gives CDR1 LNHDA, CDR2 SQIVND (reference sequence). CDR3 amino acids: CASSIGDIYSYEQYF. CDR3 DNA sequence: TGTGCCAGTAGTATTGGGGACATATACTCCTACGAGCAGTACTTC.

The rearrangement uses TRBV19 and TRBJ2-7, with 11 bases matching TRBD2. Trimming cost V 7 bases and J 2 bases; bases outside gene matches: 10. The CDR3 is 16 residues long. The germline V gene has CDR1 LNHDA and CDR2 SQIVND (reference sequence). In DNA, the CDR3 is TGTGCCAGTAAAGGGGGTAGCGGGAGGGGGACCTACGAGCAGTACGTC. It yields the protein CASKGGSGRGTYEQYV.

The V and J genes are TRBV6-5 and TRBJ1-5; 7 bases map to TRBD1. Germline values: CDR1 MNHEY, CDR2 SVGAGI. The V gene end was trimmed by 6 bases and the J gene end by 1 base; junction bases not matched to a gene: 3. The CDR3 totals 14 residues. DNA of the CDR3: TGTGCCAGCAGGGCACAGGGGAGCAATCAGCCCCAGCATTTT. Residues: CASRAQGSNQPQHF.

V usage is TRBV7-9 and J usage is TRBJ1-1; weak D call: TRBD1 (5 bases). This CDR3 contains 13 residues. Germline lookup yields CDR1 SEHNR and CDR2 FQNEAQ (reference sequence). Trimming removed 6 bases at V and 1 base at J, with 9 bases between. CDR3 DNA: TGTGCCAGCAGGGAACAGGAGAACACTGAAGCTTTCTTT. Encoded protein: CASREQENTEAFF.

The V call is TRBV5-1, the J call TRBJ2-1; 16 nucleotides agree with TRBD2. The trim removed 2 bases at V and 7 bases at J, leaving 12 bases unmatched. The germline V gene has CDR1 SGHRS and CDR2 YFSETQ. The CDR3 contains 19 residues. CDR3 nucleotide sequence: TGCGCCAGCAGCTTTGGGCCGGGACTAGCGGGAGGGAGGCCGAATGAGCAGTTCTTC. This gives the protein CASSFGPGLAGGRPNEQFF.

This clone was recorded once. The chain links TRBV7-2 to TRBJ2-3, with 7 bases that match TRBD2. The CDR3 is 15 amino acids. CDR1 is SGHTA, CDR2 FQGNSA, per germline. V was pared by 5 bases and J by 1 base, with 6 bases of the junction left unmatched. CDR3 sequence: CASSLVSGRTDTQYF. As DNA, the CDR3 is TGTGCCAGCAGCCTTGTTAGCGGGCGCACAGATACGCAGTATTTT.

The CDR3 coding sequence is TGTGCCAGCAGGAGATCCCTCTCTAGCGACCACAATGAGCAGTTCTTC. Its protein is CASRRSLSSDHNEQFF. The V and J genes are TRBV7-8 and TRBJ2-1, with a weak D call TRBD2 (6 bases). CDR1 is SGHVS and CDR2 is FQNEAQ in the germline V gene. Trimming took off 6 bases at V and 5 bases at J, with 20 bases between the two ends. The CDR3 extends over 16 amino acids.

This clone was detected once. The chain employs TRBV9 and TRBJ2-7; TRBD2 agrees at 10 bases. Germline-derived CDR1 and CDR2 are SGDLS and YYNGEE. The junction had 10 bases not matched to a gene; V was cut back by 4 bases and J by 3 bases. The CDR3 consists of 16 residues. The CDR3 sequence is CASSSPGLAGDYEQYF. Written as DNA, the CDR3 is TGTGCCAGCAGCTCCCCCGGGCTAGCGGGAGACTACGAGCAGTACTTC. Combining the CDR3 with reference TRBV9 and TRBJ2-7 gives the whole variable domain DSGVTQTPKHLITATGQRVTLRCSPRSGDLSVYWYQQSLDQGLQFLIQYYNGEERAKGNILERFSAQQFPDLHSELNLSSLELGDSALYFCASSSPGLAGDYEQYFGPGTRLTVT.

The rearrangement joins TRBV7-2 to TRBJ1-5; D not resolved. The germline gives CDR1 SGHTA, CDR2 FQGNSA. The germline V and J ends were trimmed by 5 bases and 8 bases, with 13 bases remaining between them. CDR3 length: 13 residues. CDR3 in DNA: TGTGCCAGCAGCCTAGGCAGTTTCGAGCCCCAGCATTTT. Translating it yields CASSLGSFEPQHF.

This sequence joins TRBV7-8 and TRBJ1-5, with 7 bases lining up with TRBD1. Looked up from germline, CDR1 is SGHVS and CDR2 is FQNEAQ. This CDR3 contains 17 residues. V shed 5 bases, J shed 3 bases, and the junction held 13 bases outside the gene matches. CDR3 sequence reads: CASSPGPGTGVNQPQHF. CDR3 DNA sequence: TGTGCCAGCAGCCCCGGCCCGGGCACAGGGGTCAATCAGCCCCAGCATTTT.

The count of this clone is one. The chain recombines TRBV2 with TRBJ2-2; D not certain. CDR3 size: 11 residues. Looked up from germline, CDR1 is SNHLY and CDR2 is FYNNEI. V was shortened by 5 bases and J by 6 bases, with 4 bases between the two germline ends. The CDR3 loop is CASSLSGELFF. The CDR3 DNA is TGTGCCAGCAGTCTGTCCGGGGAGCTGTTTTTT.

This sequence joins TRBV7-2 and TRBJ1-4; 9 bases line up with TRBD1. Looked up from germline, CDR1 is SGHTA and CDR2 is FQGNSA. V shed 1 base and J 5 bases; nucleotides not matched to a gene: 2. This CDR3 region has 15 residues. CDR3 nucleotide sequence: TGTGCCAGCAGCTTAGACGGGACAGGGAATGAAAAACTGTTTTTT. It yields the protein CASSLDGTGNEKLFF.

Of note for this clone: Its ends do not fully match the called genes, so a read error is possible. The V and J genes are TRBV7-7 and TRBJ2-5; 7 positions agree with TRBD2. The CDR3 runs to 14 residues. Per the germline V gene, CDR1 is SSHAT and CDR2 is FNYEAQ (reference sequence). CDR3 DNA: TGTGCTAGCAGCTTGGGGGGGGGTGGCGAGACCCAGTACTTC. Its translation: CASSLGGGGETQYF. Full variable domain (missing parts from reference TRBV7-7 and TRBJ2-5): GAGVSQSPRYKVTKRGQDVTLRCDPISSHATLYWYQQALGQGPEFLTYFNYEAQPDKSGLPSDRFSAERPEGSISTLTIQRTEQRDSAMYRCASSLGGGGETQYFGPGTRLLVL.

The chain recombines TRBV5-4 with TRBJ1-2; 7 bases fit TRBD1. The CDR3 extends over 13 amino acids. Unmatched junction bases numbered 4, after V lost 0 bases and J lost 8 bases. Germline V gives CDR1 SGHNT, CDR2 YYREEE (reference sequence). CDR3 protein: CASSLGTGYGYTF. CDR3 in DNA: TGTGCCAGCAGCTTGGGGACAGGCTACGGCTACACCTTC.

The chain recombines TRBV9 with TRBJ2-1; 7 bases line up with TRBD2. Trimming removed 0 bases from V and 5 bases from J; junction bases left unmatched: 14. The CDR3 is made up of 18 amino acids. Germline lookup yields CDR1 SGDLS and CDR2 YYNGEE. CDR3 nucleotide sequence: TGTGCCAGCAGCGTAGCGTTCCTGTGGGCTAGCGGCAACAATGAGCAGTTCTTC. Residues: CASSVAFLWASGNNEQFF.